Below, 25 T cell receptor beta chains from the same sample are listed, as sequenced in a study of CD8 T cells in Susac syndrome. RNA was extracted with the RNeasy kit, and a quantity of about 0.45 to 1 ug was reverse transcribed using random hexamers. Using its own MiXCR run on the immunoSEQ multiplex PCR reads, TCRdb lists one record per CDR3 protein. The sample carries around 270,000 distinct CDR3 sequences, 85% recorded once. Sample: CD8+ T cells from PBMCs. The origin of the receptors is a human donor with multiple sclerosis.

The chain recombines TRBV4-3 with TRBJ2-7; a weak D match, TRBD2 (6 bases). The CDR3 has 15 amino acids. The V gene's germline CDR1 is LGHNA and CDR2 YSLEER. Trimming cost V 3 bases and J 3 bases, with 15 bases left between them. The CDR3 DNA sequence: TGCGCCAGCAGCCAGTCATTGGGACTCTACTACGAGCAGTACTTC. Its translation is CASSQSLGLYYEQYF.

The chain recombines TRBV28 with TRBJ2-7; 9 bases are a match to TRBD1. The CDR3 is 15 residues long. CDR1 is MDHEN, CDR2 SYDVKM, per germline. V lost 6 bases and J lost 2; bases outside the gene matches: 8. CDR3: CASRPPDRGAYEQYF. CDR3 nucleotides: TGTGCCAGCAGACCCCCGGACAGGGGAGCCTACGAGCAGTACTTC.

The V call is TRBV7-3, the J call TRBJ2-1; 7 bases are a match to TRBD2. V was pared by 1 base and J by 3 bases, with 15 bases of the junction left unmatched. The length of the CDR3 is 19 residues. Looked up from germline, CDR1 is SGHTA and CDR2 is FQGTGA. CDR3 region: CASSLMALATPPYYNEQFF. Here the CDR3 DNA reads TGTGCCAGCAGCTTAATGGCACTAGCGACCCCTCCGTACTACAATGAGCAGTTCTTC.

J is TRBJ1-1 and V is TRBV29-1; 7 positions match TRBD1. Germline V gives CDR1 SQVTM, CDR2 ANQGSEA. The CDR3 length is 13 residues. Trimming cost V 6 bases and J 0 bases; bases outside gene matches: 4. The chain's CDR3 is CSVLGQMNTEAFF. The CDR3, as DNA: TGCAGCGTCCTGGGACAGATGAACACTGAAGCTTTCTTT.

The V gene is TRBV7-9, the J gene TRBJ2-5, with TRBD2 matching over 12 bases. This CDR3 comprises 16 residues. CDR1 is SEHNR and CDR2 is FQNEAQ in the germline V gene (reference sequence). V dropped 8 bases and J dropped 2; count of bases not matched to a gene: 9. In DNA, the CDR3 is TGTGCCAGCGGCCCGGGGACTAGCGGGCTTCAAGAGACCCAGTACTTC. Translated, it gives CASGPGTSGLQETQYF.

The chain carries TRBV5-8 and TRBJ2-5; 12 bases match TRBD2. The CDR3 length is 15 residues. Germline V gene sequence: CDR1 SGHTS, CDR2 YDEGEE. Trimming took 4 bases from V and 5 from J; bases not matched to a gene: 6. The CDR3 region is CASSPLLAGGETQYF. Here the CDR3 DNA reads TGTGCCAGCAGCCCCCTACTAGCGGGGGGTGAGACCCAGTACTTC.

The gene calls are TRBV7-6 and TRBJ2-7; 11 nucleotides agree with TRBD1. Germline trimming cut 5 bases from V and 0 bases from J; bases unmatched to any gene: 3. This CDR3 spans 15 amino acids. Germline assignment: CDR1 SGHVS and CDR2 FNYEAQ. In DNA, the CDR3 is TGTGCCAGCAGCGCGGGACAGGGGGGCTCCTACGAGCAGTACTTC. Protein: CASSAGQGGSYEQYF.

This clonotype was seen a single time. The rearrangement uses TRBV27 and TRBJ2-3; 7 bases match TRBD2. With 6 bases clipped from V and 3 bases from J, the junction kept 6 bases outside the gene matches. CDR1 MNHEY and CDR2 SMNVEV come from the germline V gene (reference sequence). The CDR3 loop spans 14 amino acids. CDR3 sequence: CASRLAAGTDTQYF. As DNA, the CDR3 is TGTGCCAGCAGGCTAGCGGCCGGTACAGATACGCAGTATTTT.

This clonotype appeared once. The chain carries TRBV4-3 and TRBJ2-3; D perhaps matches TRBD2 (6 bases). Germline V gene lookup returns CDR1 LGHNA and CDR2 YSLEER. This CDR3 is built from 17 residues. Trimming pared 0 bases from V and 4 bases from J, leaving 17 bases between. CDR3 region: CASSQEGRENSPDTQYF. CDR3 coding DNA: TGCGCCAGCAGCCAAGAAGGCCGGGAGAATTCCCCAGATACGCAGTATTTT.

The chain links TRBV5-4 to TRBJ1-2; the D gene is possibly TRBD1 (5 bases). The CDR3 is made up of 15 amino acids. Trimming took 3 bases from V and 4 from J, leaving 16 bases between them. Per the germline V gene, CDR1 is SGHNT and CDR2 is YYREEE (reference sequence). CDR3 sequence reads: CASSSRQPGGYGYTF. The CDR3 DNA reads as TGTGCCAGCAGCTCCCGACAGCCCGGGGGCTATGGCTACACCTTC.

The chain couples TRBV6-6 to TRBJ2-7; D unresolved. V lost 2 bases to trimming and J lost 5 bases, with 10 bases between them. Germline lookup yields CDR1 MNHNY and CDR2 SVGAGI (reference sequence). The CDR3 contains 13 residues. The CDR3, as DNA: TGTGCCAGCAGTTACAAGGGTTCGAACGAGCAGTACTTC. It translates to CASSYKGSNEQYF.

There are a few counts of this clonotype. The J gene is TRBJ2-7, the V gene TRBV30, with 8 bases identical to TRBD1. CDR1 GTSNPN and CDR2 SVGIG come from the germline V gene (reference sequence). This CDR3 region has 14 residues. V shed 3 bases and J 0 bases; nucleotides not matched to a gene: 4. CDR3 sequence (DNA): TGTGCCTGGAGCGGACAGGGTAGCTCCTACGAGCAGTACTTC. Protein sequence: CAWSGQGSSYEQYF.

The chain links TRBV2 to TRBJ2-1, with a weak D call TRBD2 (6 bases). The CDR3 is 15 residues long. CDR1 is SNHLY and CDR2 is FYNNEI in the germline V gene. V lost 8 bases and J 0 bases, leaving 14 bases between the germline ends. DNA of the CDR3: TGTGCCAGCGTTCCTAGCGAGAGCTCCTACAATGAGCAGTTCTTC. Protein sequence: CASVPSESSYNEQFF.

The CDR3 sequence is CAIREGGQDLNTEAFF. The CDR3 region has the DNA TGTGCCATTAGGGAAGGGGGACAGGATCTGAACACTGAAGCTTTCTTT. This chain connects TRBV10-3 to TRBJ1-1; 8 positions agree with TRBD1. V trimming: 9 bases; J trimming: 0 bases; junction bases outside the gene matches: 12. Germline V gene sequence: CDR1 ENHRY, CDR2 SYGVKD. The CDR3 is 16 residues long.

This chain connects TRBV20-1 to TRBJ2-2, with D perhaps being TRBD1 or TRBD2 (5 bases each). The germline V gene encodes CDR1 DFQATT and CDR2 SNEGSKA (reference sequence). The CDR3 loop spans 12 amino acids. The germline V and J ends were trimmed by 5 bases and 4 bases, with 8 bases remaining between them. CDR3 in DNA: TGCAGTGCTGAGGGGCCCACCGGGGAGCTGTTTTTT. Encoded protein: CSAEGPTGELFF.

The V and J genes are TRBV20-1 and TRBJ2-7, with 11 bases lining up with TRBD1. CDR1 is DFQATT and CDR2 is SNEGSKA in the germline V gene (reference sequence). The J segment lost 5 bases and the V segment lost 5 bases, leaving 5 bases of the junction unmatched. The CDR3 totals 13 residues. The CDR3 region has the DNA TGCAGTGCTGGACAGGGGGCGTTACACGAGCAGTACTTC. The encoded protein is CSAGQGALHEQYF.

The chain couples TRBV20-1 to TRBJ2-6, with unresolved D. Germline CDR1 reads DFQATT; CDR2 reads SNEGSKA (reference sequence). V dropped 0 bases and J dropped 0 bases, with 9 bases sitting between them. The CDR3 has 16 residues. For the CDR3, the DNA is TGCAGTGCTAGAGACCCAGCCAACTCTGGGGCCAACGTCCTGACTTTC. Its protein is CSARDPANSGANVLTF.

The J gene is TRBJ2-1, the V gene TRBV7-9; unclear D gene. Germline V gives CDR1 SEHNR, CDR2 FQNEAQ (reference sequence). CDR3 length: 15 residues. V lost 5 bases, J lost 0 bases, and 11 bases lay in between. The DNA for the CDR3 is TGTGCCAGCAGCCCACCTGGCAGCTCCTACAATGAGCAGTTCTTC. Translation: CASSPPGSSYNEQFF.

The chain recombines TRBV7-6 with TRBJ2-5; no clear D gene. V lost 2 bases and J 5 bases, leaving 9 bases between the germline ends. CDR3 length: 13 residues. CDR1 SGHVS and CDR2 FNYEAQ come from the germline V gene. CDR3: CASSLQSYETQYF. The CDR3 DNA sequence: TGTGCCAGCAGCTTACAGTCGTACGAGACCCAGTACTTC.

J is TRBJ2-3 and V is TRBV25-1; TRBD1 aligns across 8 bases. This CDR3 contains 14 residues. The V gene end was trimmed by 4 bases and the J gene end by 5 bases; junction bases not matched to a gene: 5. The germline V gene has CDR1 MGHDK and CDR2 SYGVNS. CDR3 bases: TGTGCCAGCAGTGGACAGGGGAGTGGAGATACGCAGTATTTT. Its translation: CASSGQGSGDTQYF.

The rearrangement uses TRBV6-5 and TRBJ1-2; possibly TRBD1 for D (5 bases). The germline CDR1 and CDR2 sequences are MNHEY and SVGAGI. V dropped 3 bases and J dropped 8 bases, with 16 bases sitting between them. The CDR3 has 14 amino acids. CDR3 region: CASSYQGGAGGYTF. DNA for the CDR3: TGTGCCAGCAGTTATCAAGGAGGGGCCGGGGGCTACACCTTC.

CDR3: CASSDRADTEAFF. CDR3 nucleotides: TGCGCCAGCAGTGACAGGGCCGACACTGAAGCTTTCTTT. This sequence joins TRBV10-1 and TRBJ1-1; tentative D call: TRBD1 (5 bases). V was shortened by 3 bases and J by 3 bases, with 8 bases between the two germline ends. The CDR3 contains 13 residues. CDR1 is WNHNN and CDR2 is SYGVQD in the germline V gene (reference sequence).

The chain combines TRBV28 with TRBJ2-7; maybe TRBD2 (5 bases). The V gene's germline CDR1 is MDHEN and CDR2 SYDVKM. The V end was cut by 4 bases, the J end by 0 bases, with 13 bases between. The CDR3 runs to 15 residues. The CDR3 loop is CASSSPGEGSYEQYF. The CDR3 DNA is TGTGCCAGCAGTTCCCCAGGAGAGGGCTCCTACGAGCAGTACTTC.

This chain links TRBV27 with TRBJ1-5, with D unclear. The CDR3 contains 15 residues. From germline, CDR1 is MNHEY and CDR2 SMNVEV (reference sequence). The V end was cut by 2 bases, the J end by 1 base, with 9 bases between. The CDR3 loop reads CASSLSIGSNQPQHF. CDR3 coding DNA: TGTGCCAGCAGTTTAAGTATCGGGAGCAATCAGCCCCAGCATTTT.

The genes are TRBV6-5 and TRBJ2-3; possible D gene TRBD1, 5 bases. Deletions cut 5 bases from V and 2 bases from J, with 14 bases between. Germline lookup yields CDR1 MNHEY and CDR2 SVGAGI. This CDR3 spans 15 amino acids. The CDR3 DNA sequence: TGTGCCAGCAGTCAGAGTCAGGGTGTCACAGATACGCAGTATTTT. Residues: CASSQSQGVTDTQYF.